The 10 T cell receptor beta chains given below trace back to one sample, sequenced in a study of CD8+ T cells in alopecia areata. Sequencing templates came from extracted RNA that was reverse transcribed into cDNA. Some clones are missing from TCRdb's copy, which holds only in-frame ones; the method was immunoSEQ multiplex PCR. Of over 90,000 clones listed, roughly half were seen once; the top ten hold roughly 9%. Input material: CD4+ T cells sorted from blood. These receptors came from a human donor in good health.

There are a few counts of this clone. V gene TRBV29-1 combines with J gene TRBJ2-5, with a possible D match to TRBD1 (6 bases). CDR3 length: 12 residues. Germline CDR1 is SQVTM and CDR2 is ANQGSEA. Trimming pared 7 bases from V and 6 bases from J, leaving 15 bases between. The CDR3 protein is CSAYRGTQTQYF. The CDR3 region has the DNA TGCAGCGCTTATAGAGGGACACAGACCCAGTACTTC.

The V gene is TRBV30, the J gene TRBJ1-4; D uncertain. In germline, CDR1 is GTSNPN, CDR2 SVGIG (reference sequence). V gave up 0 bases and J gave up 7 bases, with 6 bases separating them. This CDR3 has 12 residues. CDR3 region: CAWSVLGEKLFF. The CDR3 bases are TGTGCCTGGAGTGTACTGGGTGAAAAACTGTTTTTT.

This clone showed up just a few times. The chain joins TRBV18 to TRBJ2-3; D unclear. This CDR3 region has 11 residues. Germline CDR1 and CDR2: KGHSH and LQKENI. The V and J ends lost 6 bases and 2 bases respectively, with 3 bases between them. The CDR3 bases are TGTGCCAGCTCCCCCACAGATACGCAGTATTTT. Translating it yields CASSPTDTQYF.

This chain links TRBV30 with TRBJ2-1, with 9 bases that match TRBD1. The CDR3 sequence is 11 residues long. V lost 8 bases and J lost 9; bases outside the gene matches: 5. Germline V gene sequence: CDR1 GTSNPN, CDR2 SVGIG (reference sequence). For the CDR3, the DNA is TGTGCCCGGGGACAGGGCGTTGAGCAGTTCTTC. Protein product: CARGQGVEQFF.

V and J are TRBV2 and TRBJ2-1; D gene unclear. Germline CDR1 is SNHLY and CDR2 is FYNNEI. The length of the CDR3 is 13 residues. Deletions cut 4 bases from V and 2 bases from J, with 6 bases between. CDR3 region: CASSAGPYNEQFF. In nucleotides, the CDR3 is TGTGCCAGCAGTGCCGGGCCCTACAATGAGCAGTTCTTC.

This chain connects TRBV29-1 to TRBJ2-3, with D possibly TRBD1 on 6 matching bases. Germline V gene lookup returns CDR1 SQVTM and CDR2 ANQGSEA. The CDR3 loop spans 14 amino acids. Trimming pared 1 base from V and 1 base from J, leaving 9 bases between. The CDR3 loop reads CSVEGQEGTDTQYF. DNA of the CDR3: TGCAGCGTTGAAGGACAGGAGGGCACAGATACGCAGTATTTT.

The V gene is TRBV4-1, the J gene TRBJ2-5; no definite D call. The CDR3 contains 13 residues. From germline, CDR1 is MGHRA and CDR2 YSYEKL. Trimming removed 4 bases at V and 5 bases at J, with 11 bases between. The CDR3 region has the DNA TGCGCCAGCAGCCTACAGTGGTTGGAGACCCAGTACTTC. Its protein is CASSLQWLETQYF.

The chain combines TRBV4-2 with TRBJ2-6, with 7 bases identical to TRBD2. Per the germline V gene, CDR1 is LGHNA and CDR2 is YNFKEQ. With V trimmed by 0 bases and J by 3 bases, 8 bases remained unmatched. This CDR3 has 18 amino acids. The chain's CDR3 is CASSQEDPGGFGANVLTF. CDR3 nucleotides: TGTGCCAGCAGCCAAGAGGACCCGGGGGGTTTTGGGGCCAACGTCCTGACTTTC.

The CDR3 DNA reads TGTGCCAGCAGTTATCACGACCGGGACTCCTACGAGCAGTACTTC. It specifies CASSYHDRDSYEQYF. The chain joins TRBV6-5 to TRBJ2-7, with D possibly being TRBD2 (5 bases). The V and J ends lost 3 bases and 0 bases respectively, with 12 bases between them. In germline, CDR1 is MNHEY, CDR2 SVGAGI. This CDR3 comprises 15 residues.

The table lists this clone with a few counts. The genes are TRBV10-2 and TRBJ2-1, with D maybe TRBD2 (7 bases). V lost 7 bases, J lost 6 bases, and 16 bases lay in between. CDR3 length equals 14 residues. Germline V gene sequence: CDR1 WSHSY, CDR2 SAAADI. CDR3 DNA: TGCGCCAGCAACCCGGCGGGGGCGGGCAATGAGCAGTTCTTC. It is translated as CASNPAGAGNEQFF.